This T cell receptor beta chain was recorded in a study of cytotoxic CD8 clonotypes in ibrutinib-treated CLL. The table came from immunoSEQ multiplex PCR; TCRdb's copy has only in-frame clones and leaves some out. The sample comprises 270,000 or so clones, 60% to 80% of which are singletons, and about 5.7% rests with the top ten. The ends were cut back, 7 bases at V and 0 bases at J, with 10 bases in the middle. The CDR3 spans 14 residues. The germline gives CDR1 MDHEN, CDR2 SYDVKM. The source was PBMCs, collected at disease progression, from a patient treated with ibrutinib. V gene TRBV28 combines with J gene TRBJ2-1, with D uncertain. The source is a human donor with chronic lymphocytic leukemia. CDR3 region: CASNLQSSYNEQFF. The CDR3 coding sequence is TGTGCCAGCAACCTGCAGAGCTCCTACAATGAGCAGTTCTTC.